Given below is one T cell receptor beta chain in context. This sample is drawn from a study of blood T cell repertoires in COVID-19. Across the study: COVID-19 samples, acute and convalescent, were from the United States, Italy and Spain. Sources were T cells, B-cell-depleted T cells, or PBMCs; the material itself was cDNA or gDNA.

Categorization into cohorts depended on clinical history that participants reported. This CDR3 is built from 15 residues. After removal of 7 bases from V and 4 bases from J, the junction contained 7 bases not matched to a gene. Germline V gene lookup returns CDR1 MNHEY and CDR2 SVGAGI. Assay used: immunoSEQ multiplex PCR; TCRdb lists only in-frame clones, some missing. The sample includes about 150,000 clones, 75% to 90% of them seen just once. Sequencing was done on a sample of PBMCs or T cells enriched from blood (not recorded which). The sequence was obtained from a middle-aged woman who had been exposed to COVID-19. The V gene is TRBV6-5, the J gene TRBJ2-5; 12 bases agree with TRBD2. The CDR3 nucleotides are TGTGCCAGCAATGGACTAGCGGGAACCCGAGAGACCCAGTACTTC. The encoded protein is CASNGLAGTRETQYF.